This is a list of T cell receptor beta chains from one sample in a study of cytomegalovirus exposure and HLA in healthy donors. Using immunoSEQ multiplex PCR, the repertoire was profiled, and TCRdb retains in-frame clones only, with some absent. The profile shows about 110,000 clones, about 87% of them singletons. The sequencing sample was made of PBMCs. These receptors all come from a woman aged 18-29 years in good health and CMV-seropositive. Both conserved end residues are part of each CDR3. The order of the fields is V gene, J gene, CDR3 protein.

>TRBV28|TRBJ2-5
CASSLNVGETQYF
>TRBV28|TRBJ1-4
CASSWGGEKLFF
>TRBV7-9|TRBJ1-6
CASSNRDQGLHNSPLHF
>TRBV29-1|TRBJ2-5
CSVEGTGETQYF
>TRBV7-9|TRBJ2-7
CASSLGGPGSYEQYF
>TRBV27|TRBJ1-5
CASSFQGDSQPQHF
>TRBV2|TRBJ1-2
CASSAGQGFTYGYTF
>TRBV4-3|TRBJ2-1
CASSPGTSGAYNEQFF
>TRBV28|TRBJ2-7
CASSLRGSSSYEQYF
>TRBV2|TRBJ2-1
CASSGTSGGNNEQFF
>TRBV11-2|TRBJ2-7
CASSLEWQGAYEQYF
>TRBV4-3|TRBJ2-2
CASSQERVNGELFF
>TRBV29-1|TRBJ2-3
CSVEASTDTQYF
>TRBV10-2|TRBJ1-4
CASSSTGSSEKLFF
>TRBV6-1|TRBJ2-2
CASSGKRGPNTGELFF
>TRBV18|TRBJ1-2
CASSPPDRAGYGYTF
>TRBV9|TRBJ2-5
CASSVNSDRPSGTQYF
>TRBV18|TRBJ1-6
CASSLSAPQGAGSPLHF
>TRBV5-1|TRBJ1-1
CASSPPGQVGTEAFF
>TRBV11-1|TRBJ2-6
CASSLTDRLSSGANVLTF